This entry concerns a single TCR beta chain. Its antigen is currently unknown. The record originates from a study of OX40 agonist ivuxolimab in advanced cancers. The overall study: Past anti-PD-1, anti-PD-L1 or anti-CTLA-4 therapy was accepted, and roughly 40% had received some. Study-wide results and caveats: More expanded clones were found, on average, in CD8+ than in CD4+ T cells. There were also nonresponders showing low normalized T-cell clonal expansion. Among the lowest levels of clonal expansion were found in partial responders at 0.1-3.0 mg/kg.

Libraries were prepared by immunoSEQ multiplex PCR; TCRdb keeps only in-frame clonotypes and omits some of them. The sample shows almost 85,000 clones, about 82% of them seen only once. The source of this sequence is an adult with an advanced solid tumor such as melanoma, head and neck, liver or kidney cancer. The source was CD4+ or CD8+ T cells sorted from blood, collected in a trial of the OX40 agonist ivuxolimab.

The CDR3 region is CASSTTGTNQPQHF. Here the CDR3 DNA reads TGTGCCAGCTCAACGACAGGGACCAATCAGCCCCAGCATTTT. The chain is built from TRBV18 and TRBJ1-5; 7 nucleotides match TRBD1. The CDR3 spans 14 residues. Germline trimming cut 5 bases from V and 3 bases from J; bases unmatched to any gene: 4. Germline V gene data show CDR1 as KGHSH and CDR2 as LQKENI. Looking up the rest from reference TRBV18 and TRBJ1-5 gives the full variable domain: NAGVMQNPRHLVRRRGQEARLRCSPMKGHSHVYWYRQLPEEGLKFMVYLQKENIIDESGMPKERFSAEFPKEGPSILRIQQVVRGDSAAYFCASSTTGTNQPQHFGDGTRLSIL.